A single sample gave rise to the 25 T cell receptor beta chains below, sequenced in a study of blood T cell repertoires in COVID-19. Sequencing used immunoSEQ multiplex PCR; TCRdb keeps in-frame clones, though not all of them. Altogether about 160,000 clones are present, around 87% being singletons, with the ten largest covering about 6.5%. The material sequenced was peripheral blood. All receptors come from an elderly man with acute or convalescent COVID-19.

The J gene is TRBJ2-5, the V gene TRBV10-3, with a tentative D call TRBD1 (6 bases). Germline CDR1 is ENHRY and CDR2 is SYGVKD. Trimming pared 7 bases from V and 5 bases from J, leaving 17 bases between. This CDR3 has 14 residues. DNA for the CDR3: TGTGCCATCAATTCGGTACAGGGAGCCGAGACCCAGTACTTC. This encodes CAINSVQGAETQYF.

The chain is built from TRBV20-1 and TRBJ2-7; 10 nucleotides align to TRBD2. Looked up from germline, CDR1 is DFQATT and CDR2 is SNEGSKA (reference sequence). The CDR3 is 11 residues long. The CDR3, as DNA: TGCAGAGGGACTAGCGACTACGAGCAGTACTTC. It is translated as CRGTSDYEQYF.

The count of this clone is one. The chain combines TRBV6-5 with TRBJ1-5; D is perhaps TRBD1 (5 bases). CDR3 size: 15 residues. Germline CDR1 reads MNHEY; CDR2 reads SVGAGI. Trimming took 6 bases from V and 6 from J, leaving 18 bases between them. The CDR3 region has the DNA TGTGCCAGCAGCCCAGGCGGGGGAAGCGGTCAGCCCCAGCATTTT. It encodes CASSPGGGSGQPQHF.

The chain links TRBV28 to TRBJ1-6; possibly TRBD1 for D (5 bases). This CDR3 has 14 amino acids. Deletions cut 7 bases from V and 7 bases from J, with 14 bases between. Germline CDR1 and CDR2: MDHEN and SYDVKM. The CDR3 region is CASTRGRTNSPLHF. The CDR3 DNA reads TGTGCCAGCACTCGGGGGAGAACGAATTCACCCCTCCACTTT.

The V gene is TRBV9, the J gene TRBJ2-5; D is possibly TRBD1 (5 bases). Germline V CDR1 and CDR2: SGDLS, YYNGEE. CDR3 size: 15 residues. Trimming took off 6 bases at V and 4 bases at J, with 19 bases between the two ends. CDR3 sequence reads: CASTEGVSIGETQYF. The DNA for the CDR3 is TGTGCCAGCACCGAAGGGGTTAGCATTGGAGAGACCCAGTACTTC.

The chain combines TRBV28 with TRBJ1-6; 10 nucleotides match TRBD1. The CDR3 covers 14 residues. Trimming removed 6 bases from V and 8 bases from J; junction bases left unmatched: 4. Germline V gene data show CDR1 as MDHEN and CDR2 as SYDVKM. CDR3 in amino acids: CASRSTGGHSPLHF. In DNA form, the CDR3 reads TGTGCCAGCAGGTCGACAGGGGGCCATTCACCCCTCCACTTT.

The V call is TRBV3-1 (or the pseudogene TRBV3-2), the J call TRBJ2-1, with 12 bases identical to TRBD2. V was pared by 5 bases and J by 9 bases, with 11 bases of the junction left unmatched. Germline CDR1 reads LGHDT; CDR2 reads YNNKEL (reference sequence). The CDR3 extends over 16 amino acids. Here the CDR3 reads CASSFVTSGRRGEQFF. CDR3 DNA: TGTGCCAGCAGCTTCGTCACTAGCGGGAGGAGAGGTGAGCAGTTCTTC.

The sample holds one count of this clone. The V call is TRBV6-2 or TRBV6-3, the J call TRBJ2-2, with 7 bases identical to TRBD1. The trim removed 6 bases at V and 7 bases at J, leaving 5 bases unmatched. This CDR3 is built from 13 residues. Germline V gene lookup returns CDR1 MNHEY and CDR2 SVGEGT. The CDR3 nucleotides are TGTGCCAGCAGCTTAACAGGGGACGGGGAGCTGTTTTTT. This codes for CASSLTGDGELFF.

This sequence joins TRBV7-2 and TRBJ2-5; D is unclear. This CDR3 region has 13 residues. Germline CDR1 and CDR2: SGHTA and FQGNSA. V was pared by 0 bases and J by 2 bases, with 4 bases between. The CDR3 protein is CASSLARQETQYF. In DNA, the CDR3 is TGTGCCAGCAGCTTAGCTAGACAAGAGACCCAGTACTTC.

The chain links TRBV6-5 to TRBJ2-5, with D possibly matching TRBD2 (5 bases). The V gene lost 2 bases and the J gene lost 1 base, with 14 bases spanning the gap. This CDR3 region has 16 residues. Germline V lookup: CDR1 MNHEY, CDR2 SVGAGI. The CDR3: CASSYARVSGQETQYF. CDR3 in DNA: TGTGCCAGCAGTTACGCGAGGGTATCGGGCCAAGAGACCCAGTACTTC.

The chain links TRBV6-1 to TRBJ2-7; possible D gene TRBD1, 5 bases. V was cut by 2 bases and J by 5 bases, with 10 bases left in between. This CDR3 has 13 amino acids. CDR1 and CDR2 from the germline V gene are MNHNS and SASEGT. CDR3 DNA sequence: TGTGCCAGCAGTGAACAGGGAAGCGACGAGCAGTACTTC. This gives the protein CASSEQGSDEQYF.

CDR3 DNA sequence: TGCGCCAGCAGCAAAGCGGGACAGGGGGCCGGGGAGCTGTTTTTT. Translated: CASSKAGQGAGELFF. V is TRBV5-1 and J is TRBJ2-2; 11 bases fit TRBD1. V shed 4 bases and J 6 bases; nucleotides not matched to a gene: 5. The CDR3 extends over 15 amino acids. Germline CDR1 reads SGHRS; CDR2 reads YFSETQ.

The V call is TRBV29-1, the J call TRBJ1-2; D call uncertain. Trimming cost V 0 bases and J 4 bases, with 9 bases left between them. CDR3 length equals 13 residues. The germline V gene encodes CDR1 SQVTM and CDR2 ANQGSEA. CDR3: CSVEDLDVYGYTF. CDR3 nucleotide sequence: TGCAGCGTTGAAGATCTAGACGTCTATGGCTACACCTTC.

This clone appeared once. The J gene is TRBJ1-1, the V gene TRBV19; D call uncertain. The germline V gene has CDR1 LNHDA and CDR2 SQIVND (reference sequence). V lost 7 bases and J 2 bases, leaving 17 bases between the germline ends. The CDR3 runs 15 residues. The CDR3 loop reads CASTPRVLGNTEAFF. CDR3 in DNA: TGTGCCAGTACCCCCCGGGTCCTAGGAAACACTGAAGCTTTCTTT.

CDR3 residues: CASSVGSSRLESGGYTF. CDR3 nucleotides: TGTGCCAGCAGCGTAGGATCCTCGAGGTTGGAGTCTGGTGGCTACACCTTC. The rearrangement joins TRBV9 to TRBJ1-2; D is unclear. The germline V gene encodes CDR1 SGDLS and CDR2 YYNGEE. Trimming took 0 bases from V and 7 from J, leaving 22 bases between them. CDR3 length equals 17 residues.

This sequence joins TRBV27 and TRBJ2-2; 10 nucleotides align to TRBD1. This CDR3 comprises 15 residues. Germline trimming cut 3 bases from V and 6 bases from J; bases unmatched to any gene: 4. Germline V gene lookup returns CDR1 MNHEY and CDR2 SMNVEV (reference sequence). This CDR3 reads CASSFATGGPGELFF. The CDR3 DNA follows: TGTGCCAGCAGTTTTGCGACAGGGGGCCCCGGGGAGCTGTTTTTT.

This chain uses TRBV10-3 with TRBJ2-6, with D perhaps TRBD1 (6 bases). Germline V gene lookup returns CDR1 ENHRY and CDR2 SYGVKD. This CDR3 region has 16 residues. Trimming removed 6 bases from V and 2 bases from J, with 14 bases in between. The DNA of the CDR3 is TGTGCCATCAGCAGGGGAACAGGGCCTGGGGCCAACGTCCTGACTTTC. Residues: CAISRGTGPGANVLTF.

This rearrangement joins TRBV19 to TRBJ1-2, with D hard to call. The CDR3 is 14 residues long. The germline V and J ends were trimmed by 1 base and 7 bases, with 13 bases remaining between them. Germline loops: CDR1 LNHDA, CDR2 SQIVND (reference sequence). The CDR3 region is CASSIGLETPGYTF. The CDR3 DNA follows: TGTGCCAGTAGTATAGGATTGGAGACGCCTGGCTACACCTTC. Based on the CDR3 plus reference TRBV19 and TRBJ1-2, the full variable domain is DGGITQSPKYLFRKEGQNVTLSCEQNLNHDAMYWYRQDPGQGLRLIYYSQIVNDFQKGDIAEGYSVSREKKESFPLTVTSAQKNPTAFYLCASSIGLETPGYTFGSGTRLTVV.

The chain couples TRBV29-1 to TRBJ1-2, with D possibly being TRBD1 (6 bases). Trimming shortened V by 4 bases and J by 4 bases, and 19 bases separated the two germline ends. The CDR3 loop spans 15 amino acids. The germline V gene has CDR1 SQVTM and CDR2 ANQGSEA. In DNA, the CDR3 is TGCAGCGTTGCGGCAGGGGCCGCACCCTCCTATGGCTACACCTTC. Protein product: CSVAAGAAPSYGYTF.

The V gene is TRBV11-2, the J gene TRBJ2-7, with 10 nucleotides matching TRBD2. CDR1 and CDR2 (germline): SGHAT, FQNNGV. The CDR3 is 15 residues long. V dropped 4 bases and J dropped 3; count of bases not matched to a gene: 6. CDR3 protein: CASSSPTSGDYEQYF. CDR3 DNA sequence: TGTGCCAGCAGCTCACCCACTAGCGGGGACTACGAGCAGTACTTC. The full variable domain, its missing parts supplied by reference TRBV11-2 and TRBJ2-7, is EAGVAQSPRYKIIEKRQSVAFWCNPISGHATLYWYQQILGQGPKLLIQFQNNGVVDDSQLPKDRFSAERLKGVDSTLKIQPAKLEDSAVYLCASSSPTSGDYEQYFGPGTRLTVT.

The rearrangement joins TRBV27 to TRBJ1-4, with D unclear. Trimming left V 6 bases short and J 7 bases short, with 12 bases between. Germline V gives CDR1 MNHEY, CDR2 SMNVEV (reference sequence). This CDR3 contains 13 residues. The CDR3 region is CASSPNSVEKLFF. DNA of the CDR3: TGTGCCAGCAGCCCCAACTCTGTTGAAAAACTGTTTTTT.

The chain has TRBV19 and TRBJ2-1; a weak D match, TRBD2 (7 bases). The CDR3 sequence is 19 residues long. The germline gives CDR1 LNHDA, CDR2 SQIVND (reference sequence). Trimming pared 3 bases from V and 0 bases from J, leaving 21 bases between. In DNA form, the CDR3 reads TGTGCCAGTAGTATTAGGGGGGCGGGAGCGGTAAGCTCCTACAATGAGCAGTTCTTC. Translated: CASSIRGAGAVSSYNEQFF.

This clone was seen more than once but under ten times. The chain links TRBV5-6 to TRBJ2-3; TRBD1 might be the D (5 bases). The CDR3 extends over 16 amino acids. V shed 4 bases and J shed 2 bases, with 17 bases lying between them. The germline gives CDR1 SGHDT, CDR2 YYEEEE. CDR3 coding DNA: TGTGCCAGCAGCCTACCCACCCCAGGGTTCACAGATACGCAGTATTTT. Translating gives CASSLPTPGFTDTQYF.

This clone has just one count. The chain recombines TRBV6-5 with TRBJ2-3, with 9 bases fitting TRBD1. This CDR3 is 15 amino acids long. CDR1 and CDR2 (germline): MNHEY, SVGAGI. Trimming cost V 5 bases and J 2 bases; bases outside gene matches: 5. CDR3 residues: CASSLGQGATDTQYF. The CDR3 DNA sequence: TGTGCCAGCAGTCTGGGACAGGGAGCCACAGATACGCAGTATTTT.

CDR3 nucleotides: TGTGCCAGCAGCTCTTCATTAGCGGGAGGGGTCTACGAGCAGTACTTC. It is translated as CASSSSLAGGVYEQYF. The chain is built from TRBV7-9 and TRBJ2-7, with TRBD2 matching 11 bases. The CDR3 length is 16 residues. J was trimmed by 3 bases and V by 4 bases; bases with no gene match: 8. Germline-derived CDR1 and CDR2 are SEHNR and FQNEAQ (reference sequence).